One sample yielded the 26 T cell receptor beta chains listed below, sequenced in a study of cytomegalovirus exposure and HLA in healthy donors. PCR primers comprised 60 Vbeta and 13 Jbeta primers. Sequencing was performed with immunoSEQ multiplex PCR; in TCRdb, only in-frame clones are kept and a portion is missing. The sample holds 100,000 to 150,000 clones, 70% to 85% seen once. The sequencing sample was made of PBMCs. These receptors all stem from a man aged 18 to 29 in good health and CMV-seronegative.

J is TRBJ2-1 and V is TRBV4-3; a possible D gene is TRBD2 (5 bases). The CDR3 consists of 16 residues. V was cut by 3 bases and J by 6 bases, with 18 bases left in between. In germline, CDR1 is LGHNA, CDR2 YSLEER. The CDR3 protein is CASSHELGSALNEQFF. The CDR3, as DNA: TGCGCCAGCAGCCACGAACTAGGGAGCGCCCTCAATGAGCAGTTCTTC.

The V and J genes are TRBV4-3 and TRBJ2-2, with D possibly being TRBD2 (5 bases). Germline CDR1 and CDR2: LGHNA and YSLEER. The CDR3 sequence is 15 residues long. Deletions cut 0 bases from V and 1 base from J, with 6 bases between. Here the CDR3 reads CASSQEGRNTGELFF. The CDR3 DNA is TGCGCCAGCAGCCAAGAGGGGAGGAACACCGGGGAGCTGTTTTTT.

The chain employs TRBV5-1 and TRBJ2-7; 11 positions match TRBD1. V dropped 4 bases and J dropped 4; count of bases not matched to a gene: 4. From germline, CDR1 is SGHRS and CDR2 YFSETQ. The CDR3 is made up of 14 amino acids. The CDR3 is CASSTGTGGYEQYF. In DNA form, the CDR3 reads TGCGCCAGCAGCACGGGGACAGGGGGGTACGAGCAGTACTTC.

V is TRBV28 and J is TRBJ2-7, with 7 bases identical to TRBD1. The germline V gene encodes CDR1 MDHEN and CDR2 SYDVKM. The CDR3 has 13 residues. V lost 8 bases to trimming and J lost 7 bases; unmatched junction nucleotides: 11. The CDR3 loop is CASATGPGGEQYF. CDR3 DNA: TGTGCCAGCGCGACAGGGCCGGGTGGGGAGCAGTACTTC.

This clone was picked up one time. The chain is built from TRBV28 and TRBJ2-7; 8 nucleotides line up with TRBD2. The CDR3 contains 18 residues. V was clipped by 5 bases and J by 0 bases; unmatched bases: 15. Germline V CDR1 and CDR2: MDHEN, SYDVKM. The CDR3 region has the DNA TGTGCCAGCAGTCAACCCCGCGATAGCGGGGCCTTCTCCTACGAGCAGTACTTC. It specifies CASSQPRDSGAFSYEQYF.

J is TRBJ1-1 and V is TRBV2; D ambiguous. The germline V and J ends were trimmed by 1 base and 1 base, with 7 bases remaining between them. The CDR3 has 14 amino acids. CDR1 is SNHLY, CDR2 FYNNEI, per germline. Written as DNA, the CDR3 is TGTGCCAGCAGTGAAGGTCCGGGGAACACTGAAGCTTTCTTT. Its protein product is CASSEGPGNTEAFF.

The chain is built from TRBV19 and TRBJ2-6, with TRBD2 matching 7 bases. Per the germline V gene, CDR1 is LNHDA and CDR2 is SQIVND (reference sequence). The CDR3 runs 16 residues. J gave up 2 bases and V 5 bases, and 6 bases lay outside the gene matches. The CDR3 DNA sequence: TGTGCCAGTAGTGCTGATGCGGGGGCTGGGGCCAACGTCCTGACTTTC. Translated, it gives CASSADAGAGANVLTF.

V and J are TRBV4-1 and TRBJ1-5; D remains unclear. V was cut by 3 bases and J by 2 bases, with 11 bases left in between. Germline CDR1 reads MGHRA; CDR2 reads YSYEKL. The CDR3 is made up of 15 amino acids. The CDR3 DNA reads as TGCGCCAGCAGCCAGGGTTACAGCCGCAATCAGCCCCAGCATTTT. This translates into CASSQGYSRNQPQHF.

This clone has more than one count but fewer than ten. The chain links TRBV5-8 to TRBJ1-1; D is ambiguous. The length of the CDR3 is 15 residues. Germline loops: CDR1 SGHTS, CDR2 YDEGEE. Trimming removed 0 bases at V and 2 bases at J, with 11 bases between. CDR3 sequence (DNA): TGTGCCAGCAGCTTGGTAGCAGTCTTAAACACTGAAGCTTTCTTT. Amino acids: CASSLVAVLNTEAFF.

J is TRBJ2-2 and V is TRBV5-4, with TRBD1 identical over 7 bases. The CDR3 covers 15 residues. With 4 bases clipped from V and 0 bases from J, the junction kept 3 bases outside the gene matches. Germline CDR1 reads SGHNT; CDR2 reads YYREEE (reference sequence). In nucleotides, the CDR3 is TGTGCCAGCAGCGGGGACAGATCGAACACCGGGGAGCTGTTTTTT. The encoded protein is CASSGDRSNTGELFF.

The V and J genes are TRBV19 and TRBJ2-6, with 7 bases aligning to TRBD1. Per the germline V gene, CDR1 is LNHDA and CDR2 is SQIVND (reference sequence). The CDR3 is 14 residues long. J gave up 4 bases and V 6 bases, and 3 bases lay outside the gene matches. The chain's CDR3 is CASRTGSGANVLTF. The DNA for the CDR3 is TGTGCCAGTAGGACAGGGAGCGGGGCCAACGTCCTGACTTTC.

Here the CDR3 reads CASSHPSGGTPGANVLTF. The CDR3 DNA reads TGCGCCAGCAGCCACCCTTCGGGGGGGACCCCTGGGGCCAACGTCCTGACTTTC. J is TRBJ2-6 and V is TRBV4-3; 8 nucleotides match TRBD2. With V trimmed by 3 bases and J by 2 bases, 9 bases remained unmatched. The CDR3 contains 18 residues. Germline CDR1 is LGHNA and CDR2 is YSLEER.

In DNA, the CDR3 is TGTGCCAGCAGCTTAGTGCTAGCGGGGGTGGAGACCCAGTACTTC. It codes for CASSLVLAGVETQYF. The V and J genes are TRBV7-6 and TRBJ2-5; 10 bases align to TRBD2. In germline, CDR1 is SGHVS, CDR2 FNYEAQ. Trimming at V came to 1 base and at J to 5 bases, leaving 4 bases not matched to a gene. CDR3 length equals 15 residues.

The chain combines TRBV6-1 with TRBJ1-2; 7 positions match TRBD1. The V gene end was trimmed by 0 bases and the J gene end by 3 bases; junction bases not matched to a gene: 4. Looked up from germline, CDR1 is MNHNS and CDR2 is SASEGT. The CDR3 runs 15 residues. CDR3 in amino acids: CASSEAQGVDYGYTF. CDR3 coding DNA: TGTGCCAGCAGTGAAGCCCAGGGGGTTGACTATGGCTACACCTTC.

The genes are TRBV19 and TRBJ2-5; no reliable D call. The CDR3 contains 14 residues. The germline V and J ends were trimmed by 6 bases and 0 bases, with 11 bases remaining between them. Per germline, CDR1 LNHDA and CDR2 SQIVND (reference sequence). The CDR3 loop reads CASSESINQETQYF. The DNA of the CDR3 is TGTGCCAGTAGCGAGTCAATCAACCAAGAGACCCAGTACTTC.

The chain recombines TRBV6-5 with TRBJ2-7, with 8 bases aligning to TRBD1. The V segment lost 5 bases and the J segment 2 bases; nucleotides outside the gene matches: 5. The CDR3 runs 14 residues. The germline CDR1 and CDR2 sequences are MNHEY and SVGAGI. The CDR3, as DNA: TGTGCCAGCAGTGGGGGGACAGGACCCTACGAGCAGTACTTC. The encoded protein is CASSGGTGPYEQYF.

CDR3 sequence (DNA): TGCGCCAGCAGCCCCTTTTTGCGGGGAGGTGAGAACGAGCAGTACTTC. Amino acids: CASSPFLRGGENEQYF. The chain has TRBV4-1 and TRBJ2-7; possible D gene TRBD2, 6 bases. Trimming left V 4 bases short and J 5 bases short, with 21 bases between. CDR3 length: 16 amino acids. CDR1 is MGHRA and CDR2 is YSYEKL in the germline V gene.

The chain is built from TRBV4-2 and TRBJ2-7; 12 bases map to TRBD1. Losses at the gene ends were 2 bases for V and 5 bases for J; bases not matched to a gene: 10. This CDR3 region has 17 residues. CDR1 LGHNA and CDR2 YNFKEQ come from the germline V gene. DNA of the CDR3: TGTGCCAGCAGCCAACGGGACAGGGGGCGGTCAGTCGACGAGCAGTACTTC. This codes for CASSQRDRGRSVDEQYF.

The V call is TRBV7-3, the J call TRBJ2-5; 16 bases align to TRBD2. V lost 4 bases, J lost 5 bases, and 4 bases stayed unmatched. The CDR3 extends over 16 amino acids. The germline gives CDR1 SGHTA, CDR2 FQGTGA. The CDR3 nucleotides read TGTGCCAGCAGCTCGGGACTAGCGGGGGGGCAGGAGACCCAGTACTTC. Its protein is CASSSGLAGGQETQYF.

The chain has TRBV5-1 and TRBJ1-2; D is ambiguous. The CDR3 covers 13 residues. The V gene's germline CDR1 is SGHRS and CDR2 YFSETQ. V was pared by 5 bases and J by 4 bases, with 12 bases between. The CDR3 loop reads CASRREAGYGYTF. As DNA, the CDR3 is TGCGCCAGCAGAAGGGAGGCGGGCTATGGCTACACCTTC.

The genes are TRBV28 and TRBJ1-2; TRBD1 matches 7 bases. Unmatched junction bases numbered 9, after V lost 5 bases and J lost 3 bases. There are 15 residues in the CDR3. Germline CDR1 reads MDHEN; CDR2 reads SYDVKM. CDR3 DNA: TGTGCCAGCAGTCAACCTACCGGGACAGACTATGGCTACACCTTC. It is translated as CASSQPTGTDYGYTF.

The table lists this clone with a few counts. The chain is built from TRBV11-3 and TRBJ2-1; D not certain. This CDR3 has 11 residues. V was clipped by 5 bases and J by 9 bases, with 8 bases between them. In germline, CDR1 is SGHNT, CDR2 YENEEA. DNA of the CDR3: TGTGCCAGCAGCGGTAGAGGTGAGCAGTTCTTC. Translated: CASSGRGEQFF.

The CDR3 loop is CASSLTAGGTDTQYF. For the CDR3, the DNA is TGTGCCAGCAGTTTGACAGCGGGGGGTACAGATACGCAGTATTTT. The chain couples TRBV28 to TRBJ2-3; 9 bases are a match to TRBD2. Germline V gene data show CDR1 as MDHEN and CDR2 as SYDVKM. The CDR3 sequence is 15 residues long. The V and J ends lost 3 bases and 3 bases, in that order; junction bases with no gene match: 4.

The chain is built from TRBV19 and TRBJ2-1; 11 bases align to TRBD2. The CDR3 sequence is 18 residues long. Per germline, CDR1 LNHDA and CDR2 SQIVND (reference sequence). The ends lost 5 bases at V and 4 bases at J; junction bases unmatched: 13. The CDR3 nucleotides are TGTGCCAGTAGTTTTGGACTAGCGGGCTTTGCCACTTACAATGAGCAGTTCTTC. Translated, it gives CASSFGLAGFATYNEQFF.

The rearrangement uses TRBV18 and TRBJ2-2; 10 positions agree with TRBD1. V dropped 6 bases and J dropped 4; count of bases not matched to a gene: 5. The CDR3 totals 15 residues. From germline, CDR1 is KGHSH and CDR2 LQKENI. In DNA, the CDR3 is TGTGCCAGCTCGCCCGGGACAGGGGTCACCGGGGAGCTGTTTTTT. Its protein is CASSPGTGVTGELFF.

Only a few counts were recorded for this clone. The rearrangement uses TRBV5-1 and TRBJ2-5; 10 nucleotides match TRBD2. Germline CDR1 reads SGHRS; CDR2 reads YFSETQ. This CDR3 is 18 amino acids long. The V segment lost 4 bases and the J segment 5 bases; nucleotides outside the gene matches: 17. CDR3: CASSRELRATTSGETQYF. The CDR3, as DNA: TGCGCCAGCAGCCGCGAACTCAGGGCTACGACTAGCGGGGAGACCCAGTACTTC.